This T cell receptor beta chain was identified during a study of T cells in Graves' hyperthyroidism and ophthalmopathy. Study-level points and caveats: Most clonotypes expanded in thyroid above 0.001 were likewise present in blood.

This CDR3 is built from 12 residues. Trimming cost V 4 bases and J 6 bases, with 10 bases left between them. Looked up from germline, CDR1 is SGDLS and CDR2 is YYNGEE. On this clonotype: Its target is unknown.

Graves' hyperthyroidism showing no ophthalmopathy progression within 18 months was considered stable. Researchers took RNA transcripts and amplified the TCR beta CDR3 regions from them. The TCR CDR3 first-round RT-PCR relied on the HTBI primer set. TCRdb processed the multiplex PCR reads anew with MiXCR; each CDR3 protein has one entry. Found here are hundreds of thousands of distinct CDR3 sequences, around 38% of them singletons; the top ten hold about 8.9%. The clonotype originates from a young man with Graves' hyperthyroidism. The rearrangement uses TRBV9 and TRBJ1-1; D is unresolved. Sequencing was performed on blood. The CDR3 loop reads CASSHARSEAFF. CDR3 in DNA: TGTGCCAGCAGCCACGCGAGGTCTGAAGCTTTCTTT.